A selection of T cell receptor beta chains follows, all from one sample in a study of blood T cell repertoires in COVID-19. Only in-frame clones appear in the TCRdb table, and some are missing; sequencing was by immunoSEQ multiplex PCR. Of about 180,000 clones in the sample, around 85% were seen once. The sample comprised peripheral blood. The receptors stem from a woman of 80 years or more with acute or convalescent COVID-19. Each CDR3 is given with its conserved first and last residue. D genes are given only for firm matches. Size is stated for part of the rows, as once, few or many counts, or as a class when the clone is expanded.

J gene: TRBJ1-2
D gene: NA
V gene: TRBV2
clone size: NA
CDR3 protein: CASSLSGQANYGYTF
CDR3 DNA: TGTGCCAGCTCCCTCAGTGGGCAGGCTAACTATGGCTACACCTTC

J gene: TRBJ2-7
D gene: TRBD2
V gene: TRBV6-4
clone size: NA
CDR3 protein: CASSRLAESYEQYF
CDR3 DNA: TGTGCCAGCAGTCGACTAGCGGAATCCTACGAGCAGTACTTC

J gene: TRBJ2-5
D gene: NA
V gene: TRBV30
clone size: NA
CDR3 protein: CAWSVPGQLQETQYF
CDR3 DNA: TGTGCCTGGAGTGTCCCGGGACAATTACAAGAGACCCAGTACTTC

J gene: TRBJ2-1
D gene: TRBD1
V gene: TRBV11-2
clone size: NA
CDR3 protein: CASSLLQGAYNEQFF
CDR3 DNA: TGTGCCAGCAGCTTATTGCAGGGGGCATACAATGAGCAGTTCTTC

J gene: TRBJ1-1
D gene: NA
V gene: TRBV6-5
clone size: NA
CDR3 protein: CASIPGSFTEAFF
CDR3 DNA: TGTGCCAGCATCCCCGGGTCCTTCACTGAAGCTTTCTTT

J gene: TRBJ2-3
D gene: TRBD2
V gene: TRBV7-2
clone size: NA
CDR3 protein: CASSPGLAADTQYF
CDR3 DNA: TGTGCCAGCAGCCCCGGACTAGCTGCCGATACGCAGTATTTT

J gene: TRBJ2-1
D gene: TRBD2
V gene: TRBV5-6
clone size: NA
CDR3 protein: CASSFMTSGRSHEQFF
CDR3 DNA: TGTGCCAGCAGCTTCATGACTAGCGGGAGATCTCATGAGCAGTTCTTC

J gene: TRBJ2-5
D gene: NA
V gene: TRBV2
clone size: NA
CDR3 protein: CASSESGETQYF
CDR3 DNA: TGTGCCAGCAGTGAATCGGGGGAGACCCAGTACTTC

J gene: TRBJ1-1
D gene: NA
V gene: TRBV4-1
clone size: NA
CDR3 protein: CASSQDHTRKNTEAFF
CDR3 DNA: TGCGCCAGCAGCCAAGATCATACCAGGAAGAACACTGAAGCTTTCTTT

J gene: TRBJ1-2
D gene: NA
V gene: TRBV3-1/TRBV3-2
clone size: NA
CDR3 protein: CASSQDSAGFYGYTF
CDR3 DNA: TGTGCCAGCAGCCAAGATTCAGCGGGCTTCTATGGCTACACCTTC

J gene: TRBJ2-7
D gene: NA
V gene: TRBV7-2
clone size: NA
CDR3 protein: CASSPQGSGGGLTYEQYF
CDR3 DNA: TGTGCCAGCAGCCCCCAGGGGTCGGGCGGGGGACTAACCTACGAGCAGTACTTC

J gene: TRBJ2-6
D gene: NA
V gene: TRBV6-2/TRBV6-3
clone size: few
CDR3 protein: CASSYTPGTRPSGANVLTF
CDR3 DNA: TGTGCCAGCAGTTACACACCGGGGACACGACCATCTGGGGCCAACGTCCTGACTTTC

J gene: TRBJ2-3
D gene: NA
V gene: TRBV7-9
clone size: once
CDR3 protein: CASSGPGLVIRTDTQYF
CDR3 DNA: TGTGCCAGCAGTGGGCCAGGGCTAGTAATCCGCACAGATACGCAGTATTTT

J gene: TRBJ1-2
D gene: NA
V gene: TRBV7-2
clone size: NA
CDR3 protein: CASSQFGYGYTF
CDR3 DNA: TGTGCCAGCAGCCAGTTTGGCTATGGCTACACCTTC

J gene: TRBJ2-2
D gene: NA
V gene: TRBV5-5
clone size: NA
CDR3 protein: CASSLSSPGTGELFF
CDR3 DNA: TGTGCCAGCAGCCTCAGTTCTCCGGGCACCGGGGAGCTGTTTTTT

J gene: TRBJ1-4
D gene: TRBD1
V gene: TRBV19
clone size: NA
CDR3 protein: CASSKQNPGQGAIDEKLFF
CDR3 DNA: TGTGCCAGTAGTAAACAGAATCCGGGACAGGGGGCGATAGATGAAAAACTGTTTTTT

J gene: TRBJ2-7
D gene: TRBD1
V gene: TRBV24-1
clone size: NA
CDR3 protein: CATRGPGQDSYEQYF
CDR3 DNA: TGTGCCACCAGAGGTCCGGGACAGGATAGCTACGAGCAGTACTTC

J gene: TRBJ2-7
D gene: NA
V gene: TRBV6-5
clone size: NA
CDR3 protein: CASSRLGHGSYEQYF
CDR3 DNA: TGTGCCAGCAGTAGATTGGGGCACGGTTCCTACGAGCAGTACTTC

J gene: TRBJ2-1
D gene: TRBD2
V gene: TRBV7-9
clone size: NA
CDR3 protein: CASSRPGGRGPNEQFF
CDR3 DNA: TGTGCCAGCAGCCGTCCGGGCGGGAGGGGGCCCAATGAGCAGTTCTTC

J gene: TRBJ2-5
D gene: NA
V gene: TRBV7-9
clone size: NA
CDR3 protein: CASSLSQSLETQYF
CDR3 DNA: TGTGCCAGCAGCTTGTCACAAAGTCTGGAGACCCAGTACTTC

J gene: TRBJ1-1
D gene: TRBD1
V gene: TRBV9
clone size: once
CDR3 protein: CASSFGQGNTEAFF
CDR3 DNA: TGTGCCAGCAGTTTCGGACAGGGGAACACTGAAGCTTTCTTT

J gene: TRBJ2-6
D gene: TRBD1
V gene: TRBV19
clone size: NA
CDR3 protein: CASSILDRGDSGANVLTF
CDR3 DNA: TGTGCCAGTAGTATTCTAGACAGGGGTGATTCTGGGGCCAACGTCCTGACTTTC

J gene: TRBJ1-2
D gene: TRBD1
V gene: TRBV5-1
clone size: NA
CDR3 protein: CASSRTPDRGNYGYTF
CDR3 DNA: TGCGCCAGCAGCCGAACCCCAGACAGGGGTAACTATGGCTACACCTTC

J gene: TRBJ1-5
D gene: NA
V gene: TRBV5-6
clone size: NA
CDR3 protein: CASSLTGNQPQHF
CDR3 DNA: TGTGCCAGCAGCTTGACAGGGAATCAGCCCCAGCATTTT

J gene: TRBJ1-3
D gene: TRBD1
V gene: TRBV5-5
clone size: NA
CDR3 protein: CASSSDRGVNTIYF
CDR3 DNA: TGTGCCAGCAGCTCGGACAGGGGGGTAAACACCATATATTTT

J gene: TRBJ2-7
D gene: TRBD2
V gene: TRBV11-2
clone size: NA
CDR3 protein: CASSSRGGSSYEQYF
CDR3 DNA: TGTGCCAGCAGCTCCCGGGGAGGGAGTTCCTACGAGCAGTACTTC

J gene: TRBJ2-1
D gene: TRBD1
V gene: TRBV7-2
clone size: NA
CDR3 protein: CASRAGTGAYNEQFF
CDR3 DNA: TGTGCCAGCAGAGCCGGGACAGGGGCTTACAATGAGCAGTTCTTC

J gene: TRBJ2-2
D gene: NA
V gene: TRBV11-2
clone size: NA
CDR3 protein: CASSLDQGGGELFF
CDR3 DNA: TGTGCCAGCAGCTTAGATCAAGGGGGTGGGGAGCTGTTTTTT

J gene: TRBJ2-5
D gene: NA
V gene: TRBV6-5
clone size: NA
CDR3 protein: CASSYSGEAQYF
CDR3 DNA: TGTGCCAGCAGTTACTCAGGGGAAGCCCAGTACTTC

J gene: TRBJ1-6
D gene: NA
V gene: TRBV19
clone size: NA
CDR3 protein: CASSIGVRDNSPLHF
CDR3 DNA: TGTGCCAGTAGTATAGGGGTTCGGGATAATTCACCCCTCCACTTT

J gene: TRBJ1-1
D gene: NA
V gene: TRBV7-2
clone size: NA
CDR3 protein: CASSPKTGTTEAFF
CDR3 DNA: TGTGCCAGCAGCCCGAAGACAGGTACGACTGAAGCTTTCTTT

J gene: TRBJ1-2
D gene: NA
V gene: TRBV7-2
clone size: NA
CDR3 protein: CASSLGLNYGYTF
CDR3 DNA: TGTGCCAGCAGCTTAGGTTTAAACTATGGCTACACCTTC

J gene: TRBJ1-3
D gene: NA
V gene: TRBV5-1
clone size: NA
CDR3 protein: CASRPRDFGNTIYF
CDR3 DNA: TGCGCCAGCCGGCCACGGGACTTTGGAAACACCATATATTTT

J gene: TRBJ2-5
D gene: NA
V gene: TRBV6-2/TRBV6-3
clone size: NA
CDR3 protein: CASSPTGFQETQYF
CDR3 DNA: TGTGCCAGCAGCCCCACAGGGTTCCAAGAGACCCAGTACTTC

J gene: TRBJ2-7
D gene: TRBD1
V gene: TRBV6-5
clone size: NA
CDR3 protein: CASSRDRDYEQYF
CDR3 DNA: TGTGCCAGCAGCCGAGACAGGGACTACGAGCAGTACTTC

J gene: TRBJ2-5
D gene: NA
V gene: TRBV2
clone size: NA
CDR3 protein: CASSEAKQYGQYF
CDR3 DNA: TGTGCCAGCAGTGAAGCAAAACAGTACGGCCAGTACTTC

J gene: TRBJ2-7
D gene: TRBD1
V gene: TRBV5-1
clone size: NA
CDR3 protein: CASSLGQGHQYF
CDR3 DNA: TGCGCCAGCAGCCTTGGACAGGGGCACCAGTACTTC

J gene: TRBJ2-7
D gene: TRBD1
V gene: TRBV7-9
clone size: NA
CDR3 protein: CASSLGQGAKGLPYEQYF
CDR3 DNA: TGTGCCAGCAGCTTGGGACAGGGGGCTAAAGGTCTCCCCTACGAGCAGTACTTC

J gene: TRBJ2-3
D gene: TRBD2
V gene: TRBV7-2
clone size: NA
CDR3 protein: CASSPPWAGGRGDTQYF
CDR3 DNA: TGTGCCAGCAGCCCGCCGTGGGCGGGAGGTAGGGGAGATACGCAGTATTTT